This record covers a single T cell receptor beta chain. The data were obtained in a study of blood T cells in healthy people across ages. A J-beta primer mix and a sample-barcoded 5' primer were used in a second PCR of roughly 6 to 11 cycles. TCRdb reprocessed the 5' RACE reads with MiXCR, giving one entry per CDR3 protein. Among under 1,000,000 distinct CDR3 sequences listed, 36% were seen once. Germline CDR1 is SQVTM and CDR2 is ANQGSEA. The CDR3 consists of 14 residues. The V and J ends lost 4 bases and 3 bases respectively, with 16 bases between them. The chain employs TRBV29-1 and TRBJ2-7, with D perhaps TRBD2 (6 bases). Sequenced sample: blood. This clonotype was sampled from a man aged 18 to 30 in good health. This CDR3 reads CSVGVRGGNYEQYF. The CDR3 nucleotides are TGCAGCGTTGGGGTAAGGGGAGGAAACTACGAGCAGTACTTC.